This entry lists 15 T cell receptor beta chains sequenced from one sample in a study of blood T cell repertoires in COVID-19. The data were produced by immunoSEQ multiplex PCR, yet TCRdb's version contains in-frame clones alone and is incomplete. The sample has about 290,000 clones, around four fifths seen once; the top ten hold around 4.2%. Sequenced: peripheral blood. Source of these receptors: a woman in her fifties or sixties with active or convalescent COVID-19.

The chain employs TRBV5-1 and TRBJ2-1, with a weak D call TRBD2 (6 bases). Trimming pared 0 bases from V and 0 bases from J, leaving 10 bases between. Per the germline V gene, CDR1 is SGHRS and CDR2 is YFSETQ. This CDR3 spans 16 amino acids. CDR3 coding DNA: TGCGCCAGCAGCTTGGGCGTCGGGAGCTCCTACAATGAGCAGTTCTTC. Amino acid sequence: CASSLGVGSSYNEQFF.

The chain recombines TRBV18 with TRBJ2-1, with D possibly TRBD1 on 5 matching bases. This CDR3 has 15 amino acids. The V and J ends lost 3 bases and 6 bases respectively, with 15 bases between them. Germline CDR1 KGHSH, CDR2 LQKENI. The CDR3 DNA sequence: TGTGCCAGCTCACCGCTTTCAGGACAAAGCAATGAGCAGTTCTTC. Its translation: CASSPLSGQSNEQFF.

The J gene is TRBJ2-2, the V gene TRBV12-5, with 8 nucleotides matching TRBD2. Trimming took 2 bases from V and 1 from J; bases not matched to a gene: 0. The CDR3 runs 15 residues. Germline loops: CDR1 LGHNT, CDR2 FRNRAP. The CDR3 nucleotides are TGTGCTAGTGGTTTGACTAGCGGGAACACCGGGGAGCTGTTTTTT. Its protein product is CASGLTSGNTGELFF.

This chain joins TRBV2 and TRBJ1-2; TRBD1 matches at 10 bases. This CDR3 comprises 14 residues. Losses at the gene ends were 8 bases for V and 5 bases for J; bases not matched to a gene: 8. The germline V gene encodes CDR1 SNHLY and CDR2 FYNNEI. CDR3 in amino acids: CASPRRTGGYGYTF. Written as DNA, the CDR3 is TGTGCCAGCCCTCGGAGGACAGGGGGATATGGCTACACCTTC. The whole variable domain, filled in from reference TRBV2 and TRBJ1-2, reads EPEVTQTPSHQVTQMGQEVILRCVPISNHLYFYWYRQILGQKVEFLVSFYNNEISEKSEIFDDQFSVERPDGSNFTLKIRSTKLEDSAMYFCASPRRTGGYGYTFGSGTRLTVV.

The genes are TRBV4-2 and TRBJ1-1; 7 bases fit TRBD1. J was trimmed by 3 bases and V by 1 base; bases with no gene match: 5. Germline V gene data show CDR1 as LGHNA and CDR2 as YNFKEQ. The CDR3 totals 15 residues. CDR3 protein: CASSQGDRVDTEAFF. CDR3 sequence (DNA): TGTGCCAGCAGCCAAGGCGACAGGGTAGACACTGAAGCTTTCTTT.

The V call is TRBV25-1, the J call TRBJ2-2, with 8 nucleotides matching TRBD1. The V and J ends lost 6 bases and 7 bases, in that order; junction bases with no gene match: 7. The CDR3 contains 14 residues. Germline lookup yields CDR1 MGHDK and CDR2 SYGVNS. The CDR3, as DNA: TGTGCCAGCAGCCGTACAGGGGGGCTCGGGGAGCTGTTTTTT. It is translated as CASSRTGGLGELFF.

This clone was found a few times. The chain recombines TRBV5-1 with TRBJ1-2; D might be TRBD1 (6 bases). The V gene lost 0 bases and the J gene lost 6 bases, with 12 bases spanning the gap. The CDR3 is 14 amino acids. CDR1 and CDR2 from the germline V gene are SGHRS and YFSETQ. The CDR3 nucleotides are TGCGCCAGCAGCTTGGGCAGGGGATTAGATGGCTACACCTTC. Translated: CASSLGRGLDGYTF.

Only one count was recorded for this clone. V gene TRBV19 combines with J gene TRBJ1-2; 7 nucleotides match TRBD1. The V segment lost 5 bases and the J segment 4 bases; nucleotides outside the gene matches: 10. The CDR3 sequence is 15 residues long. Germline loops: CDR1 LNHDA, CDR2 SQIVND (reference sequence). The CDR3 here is CASSPTGTAFYGYTF. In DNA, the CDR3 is TGTGCCAGTAGTCCCACCGGGACAGCCTTCTATGGCTACACCTTC.

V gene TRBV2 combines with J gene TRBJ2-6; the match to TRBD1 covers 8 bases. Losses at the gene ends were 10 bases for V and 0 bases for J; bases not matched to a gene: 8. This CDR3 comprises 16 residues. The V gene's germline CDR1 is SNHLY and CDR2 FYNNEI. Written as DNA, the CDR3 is TGTGCCATCCCCGGACAGGGACGCTCTGGGGCCAACGTCCTGACTTTC. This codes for CAIPGQGRSGANVLTF.

In DNA, the CDR3 is TGTGCCAGCAGCCAAGATAGAGGGGGACTAGCGGGATTTGAGACCCAGTACTTC. Residues: CASSQDRGGLAGFETQYF. The rearrangement uses TRBV3-1 (or the pseudogene TRBV3-2) and TRBJ2-5; 13 nucleotides agree with TRBD2. V lost 0 bases to trimming and J lost 5 bases; unmatched junction nucleotides: 9. CDR3 length: 18 residues. Germline assignment: CDR1 LGHDT and CDR2 YNNKEL (reference sequence).

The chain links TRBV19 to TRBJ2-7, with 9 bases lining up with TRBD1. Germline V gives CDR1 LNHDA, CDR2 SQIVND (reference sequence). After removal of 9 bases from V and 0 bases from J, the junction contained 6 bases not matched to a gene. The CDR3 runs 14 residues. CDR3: CASQRTGVSYEQYF. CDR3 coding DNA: TGTGCCAGCCAGCGGACAGGGGTCTCCTACGAGCAGTACTTC.

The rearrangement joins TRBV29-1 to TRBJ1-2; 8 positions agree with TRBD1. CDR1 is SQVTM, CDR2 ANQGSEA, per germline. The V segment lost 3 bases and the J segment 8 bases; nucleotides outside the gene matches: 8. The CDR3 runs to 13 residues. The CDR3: CSVEVSTGAGYTF. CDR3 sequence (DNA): TGCAGCGTTGAGGTCTCGACAGGGGCCGGCTACACCTTC.

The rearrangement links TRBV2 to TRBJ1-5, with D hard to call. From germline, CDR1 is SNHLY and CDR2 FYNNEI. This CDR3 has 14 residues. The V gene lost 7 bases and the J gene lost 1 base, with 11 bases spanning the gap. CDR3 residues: CASKRETSNQPQHF. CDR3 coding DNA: TGTGCCAGCAAAAGGGAGACGAGCAATCAGCCCCAGCATTTT.

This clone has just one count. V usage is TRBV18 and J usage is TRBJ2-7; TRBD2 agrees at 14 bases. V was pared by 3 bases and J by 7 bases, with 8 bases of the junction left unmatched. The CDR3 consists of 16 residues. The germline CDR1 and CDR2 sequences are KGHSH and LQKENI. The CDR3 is CASSPRLAGGRGEQYF. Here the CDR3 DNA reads TGTGCCAGCTCACCGCGACTAGCGGGAGGGCGTGGGGAGCAGTACTTC.

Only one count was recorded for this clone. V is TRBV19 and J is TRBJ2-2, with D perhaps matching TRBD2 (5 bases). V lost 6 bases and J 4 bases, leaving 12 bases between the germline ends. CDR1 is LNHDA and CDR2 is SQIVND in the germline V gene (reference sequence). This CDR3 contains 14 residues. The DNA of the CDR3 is TGTGCCAGTAGCTCCGGGATCGCCACCGGGGAGCTGTTTTTT. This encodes CASSSGIATGELFF.